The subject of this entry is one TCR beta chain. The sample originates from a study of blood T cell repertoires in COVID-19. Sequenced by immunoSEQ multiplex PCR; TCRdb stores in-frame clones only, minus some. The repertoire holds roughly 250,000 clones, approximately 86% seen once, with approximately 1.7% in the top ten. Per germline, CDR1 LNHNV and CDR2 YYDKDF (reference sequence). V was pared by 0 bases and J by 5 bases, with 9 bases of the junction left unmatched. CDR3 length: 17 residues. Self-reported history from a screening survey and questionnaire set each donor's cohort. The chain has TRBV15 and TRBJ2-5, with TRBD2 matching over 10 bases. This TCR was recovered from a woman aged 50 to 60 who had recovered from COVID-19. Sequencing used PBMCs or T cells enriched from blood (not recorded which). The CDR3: CATSREASGGSMETQYF. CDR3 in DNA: TGTGCCACCAGCAGAGAAGCTAGCGGGGGATCTATGGAGACCCAGTACTTC.